The 7 T cell receptor beta chains given below trace back to one sample, sequenced in a study of cytomegalovirus exposure and HLA in healthy donors. Both 60 Vbeta primers and 13 Jbeta primers went into the PCR. Sequencing was performed with immunoSEQ multiplex PCR; in TCRdb, only in-frame clones are kept and a portion is missing. This sample has roughly 90,000 clones, with around 84% found just once. Sequenced input: PBMCs. Receptor source: a woman between 40 and 55 years old in good health and CMV-seropositive.

This chain joins TRBV4-3 and TRBJ1-1; D is uncertain. This CDR3 is built from 14 residues. V dropped 4 bases and J dropped 4 bases, with 13 bases sitting between them. In germline, CDR1 is LGHNA, CDR2 YSLEER. The CDR3 sequence is CASSPGVGVTEAFF. Here the CDR3 DNA reads TGCGCCAGCAGCCCCGGGGTCGGGGTCACTGAAGCTTTCTTT.

This clone was seen just once. This rearrangement joins TRBV10-3 to TRBJ2-3; 7 bases align to TRBD2. From germline, CDR1 is ENHRY and CDR2 SYGVKD. The CDR3 has 17 residues. After removal of 3 bases from V and 7 bases from J, the junction contained 16 bases not matched to a gene. CDR3 sequence reads: CAISESDWGGRGNTQYF. CDR3 nucleotide sequence: TGTGCCATCAGTGAATCCGACTGGGGCGGGAGAGGGAATACGCAGTATTTT.

This clone was seen a single time. This sequence joins TRBV7-6 and TRBJ2-2, with a tentative D call TRBD1 (6 bases). The CDR3 consists of 14 residues. The germline CDR1 and CDR2 sequences are SGHVS and FNYEAQ. V lost 5 bases to trimming and J lost 5 bases, with 12 bases between them. The CDR3 DNA reads as TGTGCCAGCAGCCCATTACAGGGTACCGGGGAGCTGTTTTTT. Its protein product is CASSPLQGTGELFF.

The chain combines TRBV7-2 with TRBJ2-5, with a weak D call TRBD2 (6 bases). The CDR3 runs 14 residues. The germline V gene encodes CDR1 SGHTA and CDR2 FQGNSA. The V end was cut by 3 bases, the J end by 4 bases, with 12 bases between. CDR3 in amino acids: CASSFGGILETQYF. As DNA, the CDR3 is TGTGCCAGCAGCTTCGGGGGAATACTAGAGACCCAGTACTTC.

The V and J genes are TRBV5-1 and TRBJ2-1; D may be TRBD1 (6 bases). The CDR3 is 16 residues long. Germline V CDR1 and CDR2: SGHRS, YFSETQ. V was clipped by 0 bases and J by 12 bases, with 22 bases between them. CDR3 loop: CASSLAAMAQGISQFF. CDR3 coding DNA: TGCGCCAGCAGCTTGGCCGCGATGGCTCAGGGGATTTCGCAGTTCTTC.

V usage is TRBV29-1 and J usage is TRBJ2-5, with a weak D call TRBD1 (5 bases). There are 14 residues in the CDR3. V dropped 1 base and J dropped 4 bases, with 13 bases sitting between them. Germline CDR1 is SQVTM and CDR2 is ANQGSEA. CDR3 loop: CSVEVAGLRETQYF. CDR3 DNA: TGCAGCGTTGAAGTGGCAGGGTTACGAGAGACCCAGTACTTC.

Comment on this clone: The sample has other DNA sequences that encode this CDR3 too. J is TRBJ1-5 and V is TRBV5-6, with D perhaps matching TRBD1 (5 bases). The CDR3 runs 15 residues. V gave up 0 bases and J gave up 4 bases, with 11 bases separating them. Germline V gives CDR1 SGHDT, CDR2 YYEEEE. CDR3 coding DNA: TGTGCCAGCAGCTTGGCCGGGGGTTTGAATCAGCCCCAGCATTTT. This translates into CASSLAGGLNQPQHF.